This T cell receptor beta chain originates from a study of blood T cell repertoires in COVID-19. This clone has a handful of counts. In germline, CDR1 is SGHRS, CDR2 YFSETQ. V gave up 5 bases and J gave up 4 bases, with 15 bases separating them. The CDR3 loop spans 14 amino acids. Authors' data handling: Estimation of nucleated cell counts relied on the amplification of reference gene primers. Measured with immunoSEQ multiplex PCR; TCRdb has only the in-frame clones, and not every one. For V, J and clone size, that table is used; D and trimming come from the DNA. The sample consists of 150,000 or so clones, around 80% of them appearing once. Participants came from roughly 23 US areas, aged about 18 to 89 years.

The chain uses TRBV5-1 and TRBJ1-2, with D tentatively TRBD1 (6 bases). Sample: PBMCs or T cells enriched from blood (not recorded which). The receptor was derived from a woman between 50 and 59 years old who had recovered from COVID-19. The CDR3 nucleotides read TGCGCCAGCAGAACAGCAGGGGACATCTATGGCTACACCTTC. It encodes CASRTAGDIYGYTF. The full variable domain, rest sourced from reference TRBV5-1 and TRBJ1-2, is KAGVTQTPRYLIKTRGQQVTLSCSPISGHRSVSWYQQTPGQGLQFLFEYFSETQRNKGNFPGRFSGRQFSNSRSEMNVSTLELGDSALYLCASRTAGDIYGYTFGSGTRLTVV.